The present T cell receptor (beta chain) was sequenced within a study of blood T cell repertoires in COVID-19. V was shortened by 5 bases and J by 8 bases, with 24 bases between the two germline ends. This CDR3 comprises 15 residues. The germline V gene has CDR1 SQVTM and CDR2 ANQGSEA. Only in-frame clones appear in the TCRdb table, and some are missing; sequencing was by immunoSEQ multiplex PCR. The data show roughly 140,000 clones, around 91% seen once. The TCR comes from a woman aged 35 to 49 with acute or convalescent COVID-19. The sample was peripheral blood. The rearrangement links TRBV29-1 to TRBJ1-2, with D tentatively TRBD1 (6 bases). CDR3 region: CSVPWAGTTVSGYTF. In nucleotides, the CDR3 is TGCAGCGTTCCATGGGCCGGGACAACCGTGTCCGGCTACACCTTC.